The rows below give T cell receptor beta chains drawn from one sample of a study of cytomegalovirus exposure and HLA in healthy donors. Generated by immunoSEQ multiplex PCR, the TCRdb table keeps only in-frame clones and is missing some. The sample has nearly 200,000 clones; approximately 78% are singletons. Sequencing was performed on PBMCs. Receptor source: a woman aged 45-65 years in good health and CMV-seropositive. Both conserved end residues are part of each CDR3. A D gene is named only where the DNA matches it firmly. The size field is filled for only some rows; it gives once, few, many or a size class.

v_call: TRBV30; clone_size: -; d_call: -; j_call: TRBJ1-2; cdr3_aa: CAWSSTPGYGYTF; cdr3_nt: TGTGCCTGGAGTTCCACCCCAGGCTATGGCTACACCTTC
v_call: TRBV5-1; clone_size: few; d_call: TRBD1; j_call: TRBJ2-5; cdr3_aa: CASRGGLRDRGRETQYF; cdr3_nt: TGCGCCAGCAGAGGCGGCCTCCGGGACAGGGGGAGGGAGACCCAGTACTTC
v_call: TRBV30; clone_size: -; d_call: -; j_call: TRBJ2-6; cdr3_aa: CAWATGKSGANVLTF; cdr3_nt: TGTGCCTGGGCTACAGGAAAGTCGGGGGCCAACGTCCTGACTTTC
v_call: TRBV27; clone_size: -; d_call: -; j_call: TRBJ2-6; cdr3_aa: CASRGASIYSGANVLTF; cdr3_nt: TGTGCCAGCAGGGGGGCCTCGATATACTCTGGGGCCAACGTCCTGACTTTC
v_call: TRBV28; clone_size: -; d_call: -; j_call: TRBJ1-2; cdr3_aa: CASSFQGIYGYTF; cdr3_nt: TGTGCCAGCAGTTTTCAGGGAATCTATGGCTACACCTTC
v_call: TRBV7-2; clone_size: few; d_call: -; j_call: TRBJ1-4; cdr3_aa: CASSPQGRNEKLFF; cdr3_nt: TGTGCCAGCAGCCCACAGGGACGGAATGAAAAACTGTTTTTT
v_call: TRBV7-9; clone_size: few; d_call: -; j_call: TRBJ1-1; cdr3_aa: CASRTGFNTEAFF; cdr3_nt: TGTGCCAGCAGAACAGGGTTTAACACTGAAGCTTTCTTT
v_call: TRBV28; clone_size: -; d_call: -; j_call: TRBJ2-2; cdr3_aa: CATTRERVPGELFF; cdr3_nt: TGTGCCACCACCCGGGAGCGGGTGCCCGGGGAGCTGTTTTTT
v_call: TRBV28; clone_size: -; d_call: TRBD2; j_call: TRBJ2-7; cdr3_aa: CASSLWGGLAGGPGEQYF; cdr3_nt: TGTGCCAGCAGTTTATGGGGGGGACTAGCGGGAGGGCCAGGGGAGCAGTACTTC
v_call: TRBV4-1; clone_size: -; d_call: TRBD2; j_call: TRBJ2-5; cdr3_aa: CASSRTTSAVWETQYF; cdr3_nt: TGCGCCAGCAGCCGTACGACTAGCGCCGTTTGGGAGACCCAGTACTTC
v_call: TRBV6-1; clone_size: -; d_call: -; j_call: TRBJ1-4; cdr3_aa: CASSEQTGTIMGEKLFF; cdr3_nt: TGTGCCAGCAGTGAGCAAACCGGGACAATTATGGGGGAAAAACTGTTTTTT
v_call: TRBV18; clone_size: -; d_call: TRBD1; j_call: TRBJ1-4; cdr3_aa: CASSPVQGGNEKLFF; cdr3_nt: TGTGCCAGCTCACCAGTACAGGGGGGTAATGAAAAACTGTTTTTT
v_call: TRBV5-1; clone_size: -; d_call: TRBD1; j_call: TRBJ1-2; cdr3_aa: CASSRDTGDSGYTF; cdr3_nt: TGCGCCAGCAGCCGCGATACAGGGGATTCTGGCTACACCTTC
v_call: TRBV10-1; clone_size: -; d_call: TRBD2; j_call: TRBJ2-1; cdr3_aa: CASSVGLAGGSSYNEQFF; cdr3_nt: TGCGCCAGCAGTGTTGGGCTAGCGGGGGGGAGCTCCTACAATGAGCAGTTCTTC
v_call: TRBV7-9; clone_size: -; d_call: -; j_call: TRBJ1-2; cdr3_aa: CASSPPAEGGGYTF; cdr3_nt: TGTGCCAGCAGCCCCCCGGCCGAGGGAGGAGGCTACACCTTC
v_call: TRBV7-3; clone_size: -; d_call: -; j_call: TRBJ1-1; cdr3_aa: CASSLTQDTEAFF; cdr3_nt: TGTGCCAGCAGCTTAACTCAGGACACTGAAGCTTTCTTT
v_call: TRBV6-5; clone_size: -; d_call: TRBD1; j_call: TRBJ1-1; cdr3_aa: CASSYSRQGASEAFF; cdr3_nt: TGTGCCAGCAGTTACTCAAGACAGGGGGCGTCTGAAGCTTTCTTT
v_call: TRBV5-4; clone_size: few; d_call: -; j_call: TRBJ2-3; cdr3_aa: CASSTQGGTEIIDTQYF; cdr3_nt: TGTGCCAGCAGCACCCAAGGCGGGACAGAGATCATAGATACGCAGTATTTT
v_call: TRBV19; clone_size: -; d_call: TRBD1; j_call: TRBJ1-2; cdr3_aa: CASSIPEGTAAPNYGYTF; cdr3_nt: TGTGCCAGTAGTATCCCAGAGGGGACAGCAGCGCCCAACTATGGCTACACCTTC
v_call: TRBV28; clone_size: -; d_call: TRBD2; j_call: TRBJ2-3; cdr3_aa: CASSPSSLGKRDRGDTQYF; cdr3_nt: TGTGCCAGCAGTCCCTCCTCCCTGGGTAAGCGGGATCGGGGCGATACGCAGTATTTT
v_call: TRBV6-5; clone_size: -; d_call: TRBD1; j_call: TRBJ1-2; cdr3_aa: CASTKTRTGDYGYTF; cdr3_nt: TGTGCCAGCACCAAAACCCGGACAGGAGACTATGGCTACACCTTC
v_call: TRBV29-1; clone_size: -; d_call: TRBD2; j_call: TRBJ2-1; cdr3_aa: CSFGLAGTGQFF; cdr3_nt: TGCAGCTTTGGACTAGCGGGGACCGGGCAGTTCTTC
v_call: TRBV5-1; clone_size: -; d_call: TRBD1; j_call: TRBJ1-6; cdr3_aa: CASRPNTGDNSPLHF; cdr3_nt: TGCGCCAGCAGACCAAATACAGGGGACAATTCACCCCTCCACTTT
v_call: TRBV28; clone_size: few; d_call: -; j_call: TRBJ2-2; cdr3_aa: CASSLLAGELFF; cdr3_nt: TGTGCCAGCAGTTTATTAGCCGGGGAGCTGTTTTTT
v_call: TRBV10-2; clone_size: -; d_call: TRBD1; j_call: TRBJ2-7; cdr3_aa: CASSGTRQGGYYEQYF; cdr3_nt: TGCGCCAGCAGTGGGACCAGACAGGGGGGTTACTACGAGCAGTACTTC
v_call: TRBV6-5; clone_size: few; d_call: -; j_call: TRBJ2-7; cdr3_aa: CASSTRTPNYEQYF; cdr3_nt: TGTGCCAGCAGTACCCGGACACCGAACTACGAGCAGTACTTC
v_call: TRBV5-6; clone_size: few; d_call: TRBD1; j_call: TRBJ1-4; cdr3_aa: CASSFSHQGGEKLFF; cdr3_nt: TGTGCCAGCAGCTTTTCCCATCAGGGGGGTGAAAAACTGTTTTTT